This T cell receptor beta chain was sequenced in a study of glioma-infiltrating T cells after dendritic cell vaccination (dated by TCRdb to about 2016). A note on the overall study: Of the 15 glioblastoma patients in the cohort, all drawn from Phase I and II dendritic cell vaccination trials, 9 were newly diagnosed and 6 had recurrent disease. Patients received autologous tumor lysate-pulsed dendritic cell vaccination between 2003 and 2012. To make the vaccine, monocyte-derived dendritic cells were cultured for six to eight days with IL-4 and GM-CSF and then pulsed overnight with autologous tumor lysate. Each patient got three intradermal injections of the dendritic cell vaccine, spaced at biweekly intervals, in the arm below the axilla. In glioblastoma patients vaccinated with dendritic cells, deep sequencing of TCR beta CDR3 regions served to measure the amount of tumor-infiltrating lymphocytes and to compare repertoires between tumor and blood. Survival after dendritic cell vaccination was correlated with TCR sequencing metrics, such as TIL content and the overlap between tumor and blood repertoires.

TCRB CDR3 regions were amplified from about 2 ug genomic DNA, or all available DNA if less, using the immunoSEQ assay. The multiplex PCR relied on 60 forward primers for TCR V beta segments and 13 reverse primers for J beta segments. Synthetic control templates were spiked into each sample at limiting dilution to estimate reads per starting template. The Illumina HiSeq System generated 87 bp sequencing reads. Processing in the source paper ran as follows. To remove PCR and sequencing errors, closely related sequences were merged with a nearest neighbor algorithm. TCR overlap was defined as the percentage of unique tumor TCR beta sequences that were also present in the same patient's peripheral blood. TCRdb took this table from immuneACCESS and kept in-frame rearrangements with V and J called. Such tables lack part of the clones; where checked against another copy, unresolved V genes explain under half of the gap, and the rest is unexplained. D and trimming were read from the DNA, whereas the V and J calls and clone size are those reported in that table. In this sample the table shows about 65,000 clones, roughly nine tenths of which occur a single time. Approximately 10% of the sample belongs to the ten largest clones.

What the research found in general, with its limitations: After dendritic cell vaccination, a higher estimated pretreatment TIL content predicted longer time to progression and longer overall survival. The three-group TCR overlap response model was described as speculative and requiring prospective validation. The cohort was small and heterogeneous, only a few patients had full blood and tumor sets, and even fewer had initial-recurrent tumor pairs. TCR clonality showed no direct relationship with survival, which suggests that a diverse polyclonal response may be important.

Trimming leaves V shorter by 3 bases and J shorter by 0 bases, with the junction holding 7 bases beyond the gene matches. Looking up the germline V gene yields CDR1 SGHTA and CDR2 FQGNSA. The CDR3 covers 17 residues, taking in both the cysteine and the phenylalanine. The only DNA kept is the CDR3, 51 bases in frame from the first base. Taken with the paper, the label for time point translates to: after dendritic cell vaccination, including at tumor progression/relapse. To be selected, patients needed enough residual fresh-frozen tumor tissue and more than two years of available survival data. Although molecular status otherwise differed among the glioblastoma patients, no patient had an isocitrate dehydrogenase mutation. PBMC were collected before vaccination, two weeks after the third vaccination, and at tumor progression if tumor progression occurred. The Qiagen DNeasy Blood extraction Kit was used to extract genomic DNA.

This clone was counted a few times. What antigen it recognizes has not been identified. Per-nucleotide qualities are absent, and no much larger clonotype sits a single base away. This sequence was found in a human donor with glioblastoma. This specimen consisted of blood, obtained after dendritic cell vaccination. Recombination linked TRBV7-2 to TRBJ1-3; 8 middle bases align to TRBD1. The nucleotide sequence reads TGTGCCAGCAGCTTCCAGAGGACAGGGACCTCTGGAAACACCATATATTTT. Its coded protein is CASSFQRTGTSGNTIYF.